A selection of T cell receptor beta chains follows, all from one sample in a study of blood T cell repertoires in COVID-19. Here immunoSEQ multiplex PCR was the method, and the copy in TCRdb shows in-frame clones only, minus some. The sample records tens of thousands of clones, 88% being singletons. The source material was peripheral blood. The receptors derive from a man between 70 and 80 years old in a cohort sampled during active COVID-19. Each CDR3 is given with its conserved first and last residue. The D gene is left open where the match is weak. Expanded clones are given a class, and other clones once, few, many or no size at all.

V	J	size	D	CDR3	DNA
TRBV2	TRBJ1-5	NA	NA	CASSVSLQGSVDQPQHF	TGTGCCAGCAGTGTATCCTTGCAGGGGAGCGTCGATCAGCCCCAGCATTTT
TRBV6-5	TRBJ1-2	NA	TRBD1	CASSYSWDSYGYTF	TGTGCCAGCAGTTACTCTTGGGACAGCTATGGCTACACCTTC
TRBV5-6	TRBJ2-7	NA	TRBD1	CASSLVSGGAYEQYF	TGTGCCAGCAGCTTGGTCTCAGGGGGCGCGTACGAGCAGTACTTC
TRBV10-1	TRBJ2-7	NA	NA	CASSESGAYEQYF	TGCGCCAGCAGTGAGTCGGGGGCGTACGAGCAGTACTTC
TRBV5-6	TRBJ2-1	NA	NA	CASSRAAGRYNEQFF	TGTGCCAGCAGTCGAGCGGCGGGAAGGTACAATGAGCAGTTCTTC
TRBV24-1	TRBJ2-2	NA	NA	CATSVGPSNTGELFF	TGTGCCACCAGTGTAGGGCCTAGCAACACCGGGGAGCTGTTTTTT
TRBV19	TRBJ1-1	NA	TRBD1	CASSLGQGVKNTEAFF	TGTGCCAGTAGTCTTGGACAGGGGGTAAAGAACACTGAAGCTTTCTTT
TRBV18	TRBJ1-1	once	TRBD1	CASSRDRGDTEAFF	TGTGCCAGCTCGCGCGACAGGGGAGACACTGAAGCTTTCTTT
TRBV28	TRBJ2-3	NA	TRBD2	CASSFGGVVTDTQYF	TGTGCCAGCAGTTTTGGGGGGGTAGTGACAGATACGCAGTATTTT
TRBV5-1	TRBJ2-6	NA	NA	CASSTTGSGFGANVLTF	TGCGCCAGCAGCACTACAGGGTCTGGGTTTGGGGCCAACGTCCTGACTTTC
TRBV29-1	TRBJ1-1	NA	NA	CSVQTPESSTEAFF	TGCAGCGTCCAAACTCCCGAAAGCTCCACTGAAGCTTTCTTT
TRBV28	TRBJ1-1	NA	NA	CASSFRTQAFF	TGTGCCAGCAGTTTCCGGACTCAAGCTTTCTTT
TRBV29-1	TRBJ2-7	NA	TRBD1	CSAKGQARRSGEQYF	TGCAGCGCCAAAGGACAGGCGCGTCGGTCTGGGGAGCAGTACTTC
TRBV5-5	TRBJ1-1	NA	TRBD1	CASSAGQGGTEAFF	TGTGCCAGCAGTGCTGGACAGGGAGGGACTGAAGCTTTCTTT
TRBV12-3/TRBV12-4	TRBJ1-2	once	TRBD1	CASSRQGADGYTF	TGTGCCAGCAGTCGACAGGGGGCGGATGGCTACACCTTC
TRBV6-2/TRBV6-3	TRBJ2-7	NA	NA	CASSYSRHYEQYF	TGTGCCAGCAGTTACTCGAGACATTACGAGCAGTACTTC
TRBV11-2	TRBJ2-3	NA	TRBD2	CASSFGLAGGRDTQYF	TGTGCCAGCAGCTTCGGACTAGCGGGAGGTAGAGATACGCAGTATTTT
TRBV16	TRBJ1-4	NA	NA	CASSQFSRGQKKLFF	TGTGCCAGCAGCCAATTTTCTCGGGGACAAAAAAAACTGTTTTTT
TRBV7-9	TRBJ2-1	NA	TRBD2	CASSFGLAGDNEQFF	TGTGCCAGCAGCTTCGGACTAGCGGGAGACAATGAGCAGTTCTTC
TRBV28	TRBJ2-4	NA	TRBD2	CASSLLAVRGHIQYF	TGTGCCAGCAGCTTACTAGCGGTCCGGGGGCACATTCAGTACTTC
TRBV4-1	TRBJ2-1	NA	TRBD1	CASSQESQGNEQFF	TGCGCCAGCAGCCAAGAATCACAGGGGAATGAGCAGTTCTTC
TRBV4-2	TRBJ2-3	once	NA	CASSALSDTQYF	TGTGCCAGCAGTGCCCTGAGCGATACGCAGTATTTT
TRBV27	TRBJ1-2	NA	NA	CASRTSGIYGYTF	TGTGCCAGCAGGACATCAGGGATCTATGGCTACACCTTC
TRBV18	TRBJ2-1	NA	TRBD2	CASSPPASGDNEQFF	TGTGCCAGCTCACCACCGGCTAGCGGCGACAATGAGCAGTTCTTC
TRBV18	TRBJ1-4	NA	NA	CASSSFSTNYEKLFF	TGTGCCAGCTCATCCTTCAGTACCAATTATGAAAAACTGTTTTTT
TRBV6-2/TRBV6-3	TRBJ2-7	NA	NA	CASSYRPGISYEQYF	TGTGCCAGCAGTTATCGCCCAGGGATCTCCTACGAGCAGTACTTC
TRBV2	TRBJ2-4	NA	TRBD2	CATATSGSLNIQYF	TGTGCCACCGCGACTAGCGGGAGTTTAAACATTCAGTACTTC
TRBV7-8	TRBJ2-1	NA	NA	CASSSRVVRANEQFF	TGTGCCAGCAGCTCCCGTGTAGTGAGGGCGAATGAGCAGTTCTTC
TRBV7-9	TRBJ2-1	NA	TRBD2	CASSVSGSFYNEQFF	TGTGCCAGCAGCGTTAGCGGGAGTTTCTACAATGAGCAGTTCTTC
TRBV24-1	TRBJ2-6	NA	NA	CATSDPGSGANVLTF	TGTGCCACCAGTGATCCCGGCTCTGGGGCCAACGTCCTGACTTTC
TRBV7-3	TRBJ2-3	NA	TRBD2	CASSLTSGGGTDTQYF	TGTGCCAGCAGCCTGACTAGCGGAGGGGGCACAGATACGCAGTATTTT
TRBV19	TRBJ2-1	NA	TRBD1	CASNRDRGKNEQFF	TGTGCCAGTAACCGGGACAGGGGTAAAAATGAGCAGTTCTTC
TRBV18	TRBJ2-3	NA	TRBD1	CASSPLGTGRTDTQYF	TGTGCCAGCTCACCACTTGGGACAGGGAGGACAGATACGCAGTATTTT
TRBV6-6	TRBJ1-1	NA	NA	CASSPDTFNTEAFF	TGTGCCAGCAGCCCGGACACCTTCAACACTGAAGCTTTCTTT
TRBV28	TRBJ2-7	NA	TRBD2	CASSFISGSNHEQYF	TGTGCCAGCAGTTTCATTAGCGGGAGTAACCACGAGCAGTACTTC
TRBV6-2/TRBV6-3	TRBJ2-1	NA	NA	CASSYRLERDEQFF	TGTGCCAGCAGTTACCGCCTAGAGCGCGATGAGCAGTTCTTC
TRBV6-1	TRBJ1-5	NA	TRBD1	CASSETGWSNQPQHF	TGTGCCAGCAGTGAGACAGGGTGGAGCAATCAGCCCCAGCATTTT
TRBV7-8	TRBJ1-5	NA	NA	CASSPQGGAGNQPQHF	TGTGCCAGCAGCCCTCAGGGCGGGGCAGGGAATCAGCCCCAGCATTTT
TRBV18	TRBJ2-3	NA	TRBD1	CASSPRGQGATDTQYF	TGTGCCAGCTCACCGCGGGGACAGGGGGCTACAGATACGCAGTATTTT
TRBV4-1	TRBJ2-7	NA	NA	CASSQSRVGPYEQYF	TGCGCCAGCAGCCAATCCCGGGTGGGTCCTTACGAGCAGTACTTC
TRBV3-1/TRBV3-2	TRBJ2-6	NA	NA	CASSRGAAGANVLTF	TGTGCCAGCAGCCGAGGAGCGGCGGGGGCCAACGTCCTGACTTTC
TRBV4-2	TRBJ2-1	NA	NA	CASSPLRGRAGSDEQFF	TGTGCCAGCAGCCCCCTTAGGGGGAGGGCGGGCTCGGATGAGCAGTTCTTC
TRBV9	TRBJ2-2	NA	NA	CASSIISGNTGELFF	TGTGCCAGCAGCATTATATCAGGGAACACCGGGGAGCTGTTTTTT
TRBV6-2/TRBV6-3	TRBJ2-1	NA	NA	CASSYVSVDEQFF	TGTGCCAGCAGTTATGTGTCAGTTGATGAGCAGTTCTTC
TRBV19	TRBJ1-6	NA	TRBD1	CASTDRTGGNSPLHF	TGTGCCAGTACCGACCGGACAGGGGGTAATTCACCCCTCCACTTT
TRBV6-6	TRBJ2-3	NA	TRBD2	CASSYGRVLTDTQYF	TGTGCCAGCAGTTACGGGAGGGTACTCACAGATACGCAGTATTTT
TRBV28	TRBJ2-3	NA	TRBD2	CASRAGLAAEHDTQYF	TGTGCCAGCAGGGCGGGACTAGCGGCCGAGCATGATACGCAGTATTTT
TRBV18	TRBJ2-7	NA	TRBD1	CASSPRQGDSYEQYF	TGTGCCAGCTCACCTCGACAGGGGGACTCCTACGAGCAGTACTTC
TRBV7-2	TRBJ2-1	NA	TRBD2	CASSRSTSGEQFF	TGTGCCAGCAGCCGGTCGACTAGCGGGGAGCAGTTCTTC
TRBV6-1	TRBJ1-4	NA	NA	CASREGNGEKLFF	TGTGCCAGCAGGGAAGGGAACGGGGAAAAACTGTTTTTT
TRBV10-3	TRBJ1-1	NA	NA	CAISPTDSSSEAFF	TGTGCCATCAGTCCAACCGACTCCTCAAGTGAAGCTTTCTTT
TRBV4-1	TRBJ2-2	few	TRBD1	CASSQWTGGGNTGELFF	TGCGCCAGCAGCCAATGGACAGGGGGCGGGAACACCGGGGAGCTGTTTTTT
TRBV27	TRBJ2-7	NA	TRBD1	CASSLRGTDSFYEQYF	TGTGCCAGCAGTTTAAGAGGGACAGATTCGTTCTACGAGCAGTACTTC
TRBV28	TRBJ2-7	NA	TRBD2	CASSLEASGNYEQYF	TGTGCCAGCAGTTTAGAGGCTAGCGGGAACTACGAGCAGTACTTC
TRBV7-2	TRBJ2-7	NA	TRBD2	CASTRGTSGFSSYEQYF	TGTGCCAGCACCCGGGGGACTAGCGGTTTTTCCAGCTACGAGCAGTACTTC